The 3 T cell receptor beta chains below were found in one sample sequenced in a study of blood T cell repertoires in COVID-19. Data came from immunoSEQ multiplex PCR; TCRdb stores just in-frame clones and leaves some out. The sample shows about 140,000 clones, 88% of them seen only once. The material sequenced was peripheral blood. These receptor sequences come from a woman aged 55-69 years with acute or convalescent COVID-19.

The chain employs TRBV6-6 and TRBJ1-6; the D is unclear. Per the germline V gene, CDR1 is MNHNY and CDR2 is SVGAGI (reference sequence). This CDR3 spans 15 amino acids. The V and J ends lost 6 bases and 2 bases respectively, with 11 bases between them. In nucleotides, the CDR3 is TGTGCCAGCAGCCCAGGCTCTACCTATAATTCACCCCTCCACTTT. It encodes CASSPGSTYNSPLHF.

CDR3 in DNA: TGTGCCAGTACCGAGGACAGGGGGAGAGCTAACTATGGCTACACCTTC. Residues: CASTEDRGRANYGYTF. The rearrangement joins TRBV19 to TRBJ1-2, with TRBD1 identical over 10 bases. Germline CDR1 and CDR2: LNHDA and SQIVND (reference sequence). The CDR3 has 16 amino acids. V lost 7 bases and J lost 0; bases outside the gene matches: 8.

This chain connects TRBV7-2 to TRBJ2-5; 7 positions match TRBD1. This CDR3 contains 15 residues. Looked up from germline, CDR1 is SGHTA and CDR2 is FQGNSA. Losses at the gene ends were 2 bases for V and 5 bases for J; bases not matched to a gene: 8. The CDR3 region is CASSLMTGSLETQYF. The CDR3, as DNA: TGTGCCAGCAGCTTAATGACAGGGTCCTTGGAGACCCAGTACTTC.